The rows below give T cell receptor beta chains drawn from one sample of a study of cytomegalovirus exposure and HLA in healthy donors. The protocol was immunoSEQ multiplex PCR, while the TCRdb copy is restricted to in-frame clones and leaves out a portion. The sample has roughly 190,000 clones; about four fifths are singletons. Specimen: PBMCs. The source is a woman aged 25-40 years in good health and CMV-seropositive. The CDR3 runs from the conserved cysteine through the conserved F or W. The order of the fields is V gene, J gene, D gene, clone size, CDR3 DNA, CDR3 protein. A D gene is named only where the DNA matches it firmly. Rows may omit the clone size; those that give it use once, few, many or a size class.

V gene: TRBV5-1; J gene: TRBJ1-3; D gene: -; clone size: -; CDR3 DNA: TGCGCCAGCAGCTTGGCGCAGGGGAGAGGAGACACCATATATTTT; CDR3 protein: CASSLAQGRGDTIYF
V gene: TRBV4-3; J gene: TRBJ1-1; D gene: -; clone size: -; CDR3 DNA: TGCGCCAGCAGCCGAGGAGGGGACGGAGCGAACACTGAAGCTTTCTTT; CDR3 protein: CASSRGGDGANTEAFF
V gene: TRBV15; J gene: TRBJ2-1; D gene: -; clone size: -; CDR3 DNA: TGTGCCACCAGGGACAGTAATAATGAGCAGTTCTTC; CDR3 protein: CATRDSNNEQFF
V gene: TRBV7-2; J gene: TRBJ2-5; D gene: -; clone size: -; CDR3 DNA: TGTGCCAGCAGCTTAGTAGGGGATGAGACCCAGTACTTC; CDR3 protein: CASSLVGDETQYF
V gene: TRBV5-1; J gene: TRBJ2-3; D gene: TRBD2; clone size: -; CDR3 DNA: TGCGCCAGCAGCTCGACTAGCGGGGCTAGCACAGATACGCAGTATTTT; CDR3 protein: CASSSTSGASTDTQYF
V gene: TRBV9; J gene: TRBJ2-7; D gene: -; clone size: -; CDR3 DNA: TGTGCCAGCAGGGACAGATACGAGCAGTACTTC; CDR3 protein: CASRDRYEQYF
V gene: TRBV13; J gene: TRBJ2-1; D gene: -; clone size: once; CDR3 DNA: TGTGCCAGCAGCTTAAGGGGCAGGGATGAGCAGTTCTTC; CDR3 protein: CASSLRGRDEQFF
V gene: TRBV4-2; J gene: TRBJ2-5; D gene: TRBD2; clone size: -; CDR3 DNA: TGTGCCAGCAGTAGGAATAGCGGGAGAGGGGGGGAGACCCAGTACTTC; CDR3 protein: CASSRNSGRGGETQYF
V gene: TRBV10-3; J gene: TRBJ2-3; D gene: -; clone size: once; CDR3 DNA: TGTGCCATCAGTGAGCGGGATACGCAGTATTTT; CDR3 protein: CAISERDTQYF
V gene: TRBV19; J gene: TRBJ2-3; D gene: TRBD1; clone size: -; CDR3 DNA: TGTGCCAGTAGTCCCCCGGGACAGCCCTGGGTCACAGATACGCAGTATTTT; CDR3 protein: CASSPPGQPWVTDTQYF
V gene: TRBV7-3; J gene: TRBJ2-3; D gene: -; clone size: -; CDR3 DNA: TGTGCCAGCAGCCCCGGACAGTCCACAGATACGCAGTATTTT; CDR3 protein: CASSPGQSTDTQYF
V gene: TRBV2; J gene: TRBJ2-3; D gene: TRBD2; clone size: -; CDR3 DNA: TGTGCCAGCACCGTGCGCGGGAGGGATGCAGATACGCAGTATTTT; CDR3 protein: CASTVRGRDADTQYF
V gene: TRBV27; J gene: TRBJ2-2; D gene: -; clone size: once; CDR3 DNA: TGTGCCAGCTCGCGGGGTCCGTTTTTGACCGGGGAGCTGTTTTTT; CDR3 protein: CASSRGPFLTGELFF
V gene: TRBV7-9; J gene: TRBJ2-5; D gene: -; clone size: -; CDR3 DNA: TGTGCCAGCAGCTTAGAAGGGGGTGAGACCCAGTACTTC; CDR3 protein: CASSLEGGETQYF
V gene: TRBV10-3; J gene: TRBJ2-7; D gene: TRBD1; clone size: -; CDR3 DNA: TGTGCCACTAACAGGGACAGGAGCTCCTACGAGCAGTACTTC; CDR3 protein: CATNRDRSSYEQYF
V gene: TRBV12-5; J gene: TRBJ1-2; D gene: TRBD1; clone size: -; CDR3 DNA: TGTGCTAGTGGACCGGACAGGGAGAGTGGCTACACCTTC; CDR3 protein: CASGPDRESGYTF
V gene: TRBV25-1; J gene: TRBJ2-5; D gene: TRBD2; clone size: -; CDR3 DNA: TGTGCCAGCCGGGGACTAGCGGGGCTAGAGACCCAGTACTTC; CDR3 protein: CASRGLAGLETQYF
V gene: TRBV6-1; J gene: TRBJ1-1; D gene: -; clone size: -; CDR3 DNA: TGTGCCAGCAGTGACTGGGGGGGGAACACTGAAGCTTTCTTT; CDR3 protein: CASSDWGGNTEAFF
V gene: TRBV4-1; J gene: TRBJ1-4; D gene: TRBD1; clone size: -; CDR3 DNA: TGCGCCAGCAGCCGCAAAGACAGGGGGGTCTGGGAAAAACTGTTTTTT; CDR3 protein: CASSRKDRGVWEKLFF
V gene: TRBV30; J gene: TRBJ2-7; D gene: TRBD2; clone size: -; CDR3 DNA: TGTGCCTGGAGTGTACATACTAGCGATTGGGAGGAGCAGTACTTC; CDR3 protein: CAWSVHTSDWEEQYF
V gene: TRBV5-1; J gene: TRBJ2-7; D gene: TRBD1; clone size: -; CDR3 DNA: TGCGCCAGCAGCCTAGGGACAGGGGTGGTCTACGAGCAGTACTTC; CDR3 protein: CASSLGTGVVYEQYF
V gene: TRBV6-5; J gene: TRBJ2-3; D gene: -; clone size: -; CDR3 DNA: TGTGCCAGCAAGGGGAGGAAGAAGAGCACAGATACGCAGTATTTT; CDR3 protein: CASKGRKKSTDTQYF
V gene: TRBV27; J gene: TRBJ2-7; D gene: TRBD1; clone size: -; CDR3 DNA: TGTGCCAGCAGTTTGTCAGGGGGCATGGGGGAGCAGTACTTC; CDR3 protein: CASSLSGGMGEQYF
V gene: TRBV19; J gene: TRBJ2-7; D gene: -; clone size: -; CDR3 DNA: TGTGCCAGCGGACGGGGGTCCTACGAGCAGTACTTC; CDR3 protein: CASGRGSYEQYF
V gene: TRBV6-1; J gene: TRBJ1-2; D gene: -; clone size: -; CDR3 DNA: TGTGCCAGCAGTGAGAGTGAAAACTATGGCTACACCTTC; CDR3 protein: CASSESENYGYTF
V gene: TRBV6-1; J gene: TRBJ1-2; D gene: -; clone size: -; CDR3 DNA: TGTGCCAGCAGTGGGACAGCTCCCCTATATGGCTACACCTTC; CDR3 protein: CASSGTAPLYGYTF
V gene: TRBV30; J gene: TRBJ1-1; D gene: -; clone size: -; CDR3 DNA: TGTGCCTGGAGTCCAACCGGACACAGGGTAAGAGAAGCTTTCTTT; CDR3 protein: CAWSPTGHRVREAFF
V gene: TRBV5-1; J gene: TRBJ2-2; D gene: -; clone size: -; CDR3 DNA: TGCGCCAGTAGCTTGTATCGTGCAGAGGAGCTGTTTTTT; CDR3 protein: CASSLYRAEELFF
V gene: TRBV6-5; J gene: TRBJ2-1; D gene: -; clone size: -; CDR3 DNA: TGTGCCAGCAGTTACTTTCAGGGCAATGAGCAGTTCTTC; CDR3 protein: CASSYFQGNEQFF
V gene: TRBV5-5; J gene: TRBJ2-2; D gene: -; clone size: few; CDR3 DNA: TGTGCCAGCAGCCCAAGGACAGCGAACACCGGGGAGCTGTTTTTT; CDR3 protein: CASSPRTANTGELFF
V gene: TRBV9; J gene: TRBJ1-5; D gene: -; clone size: -; CDR3 DNA: TGTGCCAGCAGCGCAGGGGATCAGCCCCAGCATTTT; CDR3 protein: CASSAGDQPQHF
V gene: TRBV18; J gene: TRBJ2-1; D gene: -; clone size: -; CDR3 DNA: TGTGCCAGCACACCGAACGGGGGTGATTACAATGAGCAGTTCTTC; CDR3 protein: CASTPNGGDYNEQFF
V gene: TRBV28; J gene: TRBJ1-1; D gene: -; clone size: -; CDR3 DNA: TGTGCCAGCAGTACAATCAGGGGTTTAAGTAACACTGAAGCTTTCTTT; CDR3 protein: CASSTIRGLSNTEAFF
V gene: TRBV27; J gene: TRBJ1-4; D gene: TRBD1; clone size: few; CDR3 DNA: TGTGCCAGCAGCATATCGACCGACAGGGGCCTTAATGAAAAACTGTTTTTT; CDR3 protein: CASSISTDRGLNEKLFF
V gene: TRBV11-1; J gene: TRBJ1-2; D gene: TRBD1; clone size: -; CDR3 DNA: TGTGCCAGCAGCCCGACAGGGGCTCGCTATGGCTACACCTTC; CDR3 protein: CASSPTGARYGYTF
V gene: TRBV7-8; J gene: TRBJ2-1; D gene: TRBD1; clone size: once; CDR3 DNA: TGTGCCAGCAGCGACCGCGGGACAGGGGATGGGGATGAGCAGTTCTTC; CDR3 protein: CASSDRGTGDGDEQFF
V gene: TRBV6-1; J gene: TRBJ1-5; D gene: -; clone size: once; CDR3 DNA: TGTGCCACCAACCTACAGGGCAGCAATCAGCCCCAGCATTTT; CDR3 protein: CATNLQGSNQPQHF
V gene: TRBV10-1; J gene: TRBJ2-5; D gene: TRBD2; clone size: -; CDR3 DNA: TGCGCCAGCCTCTTTGCGGGGGAAGAGACCCAGTACTTC; CDR3 protein: CASLFAGEETQYF
V gene: TRBV15; J gene: TRBJ2-1; D gene: -; clone size: -; CDR3 DNA: TGTGCCACCAGCAGAGATTCGCGCTCCTACAATGAGCAGTTCTTC; CDR3 protein: CATSRDSRSYNEQFF